Listed below are T cell receptor beta chains from one sample, sequenced in a study of human T cells and chemical hapten exposure. Via MiXCR, TCRdb re-called the RACE reads, giving one row per CDR3 protein. The repertoire consists of about 80,000 distinct CDR3 sequences, with less than 15% occurring once and the leading ten covering roughly 4.8%. Sequencing used whole blood, obtained in connection with sensitization to the hapten diphenylcyclopropenone (DPC). These receptors were collected from a woman between 50 and 59 years old with alopecia areata. Some clones in this sample may be carry-over from other donors' samples. Each CDR3 is given with its conserved first and last residue. Each record gives: V gene, J gene, D gene, clone size, CDR3 DNA, CDR3 protein. D genes are given only for firm matches. Some rows mark clone size as missing; the rest say once, few, many or name a class of expanded clone.

TRBV20-1	TRBJ1-6	TRBD1	.	TGCAGTGCTAACCGGGACAGGGCATTGGGTTCACCCCTCCACTTT	CSANRDRALGSPLHF
TRBV29-1	TRBJ2-2	.	.	TGCAGCGCCCGGGTTTATACAGGGAGCACCGGGGAGCTGTTTTTT	CSARVYTGSTGELFF
TRBV9	TRBJ2-2	.	.	TGTGCCAGCAGCGAGACGGCGAACACCGGGGAGCTGTTTTTT	CASSETANTGELFF
TRBV19	TRBJ1-2	.	.	TGTGCCAGTAGTACCCGGGACGCTTACTATGGCTACACCTTC	CASSTRDAYYGYTF
TRBV18	TRBJ2-7	TRBD2	few	TGTGCCAGCTCACCGGGAGGGCGCGAGCAGTACTTC	CASSPGGREQYF
TRBV24-1	TRBJ2-1	TRBD2	.	TGTGCCACCAGTGATCGGACTAGCGGGAACAATGAGCAGTTCTTC	CATSDRTSGNNEQFF
TRBV18	TRBJ1-2	.	medium-sized	TGTGCCAGCTCACCACCAGGGAATGGCTACACCTTC	CASSPPGNGYTF
TRBV29-1	TRBJ2-7	.	.	TGCAGCGTTGTGCTGCAGGGAACCTACGAGCAGTACTTC	CSVVLQGTYEQYF
TRBV7-9	TRBJ1-1	.	.	TGTGCCAGCAGCCGGAGGACTCAAGAACTGAACACTGAAGCTTTCTTT	CASSRRTQELNTEAFF
TRBV7-8	TRBJ2-1	TRBD2	many	TGTGCCAGCAGCCTGACTAGCGAATCCTACAATGAGCAGTTCTTC	CASSLTSESYNEQFF
TRBV28	TRBJ2-3	TRBD1	.	TGTGCCAGCATCGGGCAGGGGGTCACAGATACGCAGTATTTT	CASIGQGVTDTQYF